These 30 T cell receptor beta chains were all obtained from the same sample, sequenced in a study of OX40 agonist ivuxolimab in advanced cancers. The assay was immunoSEQ multiplex PCR, and TCRdb's table has in-frame clones only and misses some. This repertoire shows about 80,000 clones, 84% found once; its top ten account for 25%. Sequenced here: CD4+ or CD8+ T cells sorted from blood, sampled in a trial of the OX40 agonist ivuxolimab. The receptors stem from an adult with an advanced solid tumor such as melanoma, head and neck, liver or kidney cancer.

The CDR3 DNA reads as TGTGCCAGCAGAGCGACAGCCTATAATTCACCCCTCCACTTT. It yields the protein CASRATAYNSPLHF. This chain joins TRBV6-5 and TRBJ1-6; a possible D gene is TRBD1 (5 bases). The germline V gene has CDR1 MNHEY and CDR2 SVGAGI. The ends were cut back, 6 bases at V and 2 bases at J, with 8 bases in the middle. CDR3 length: 14 residues.

The J gene is TRBJ2-1, the V gene TRBV4-2; 9 bases are a match to TRBD2. The junction had 1 base not matched to a gene; V was cut back by 6 bases and J by 4 bases. The germline V gene has CDR1 LGHNA and CDR2 YNFKEQ. There are 13 residues in the CDR3. CDR3 protein: CASRTSGYNEQFF. The CDR3 DNA reads TGTGCCAGCAGGACTAGCGGTTACAATGAGCAGTTCTTC.

The chain carries TRBV7-9 and TRBJ2-3, with a weak D call TRBD1 (6 bases). The CDR3 totals 14 residues. Germline V CDR1 and CDR2: SEHNR, FQNEAQ (reference sequence). Trimming left V 6 bases short and J 3 bases short, with 13 bases between. The CDR3 region is CASRPGGETDTQYF. CDR3 DNA sequence: TGTGCCAGCAGGCCTGGGGGCGAAACAGATACGCAGTATTTT. The full variable domain, with the rest looked up from reference TRBV7-9 and TRBJ2-3, is DTGVSQNPRHKITKRGQNVTFRCDPISEHNRLYWYRQTLGQGPEFLTYFQNEAQLEKSRLLSDRFSAERPKGSFSTLEIQRTEQGDSAMYLCASRPGGETDTQYFGPGTRLTVL.

The chain recombines TRBV4-1 with TRBJ2-2; either TRBD1 or TRBD2 may supply D (5 bases each). Trimming stripped 1 base from V and 1 base from J, with 7 bases between. This CDR3 region has 15 residues. CDR1 and CDR2 from the germline V gene are MGHRA and YSYEKL. CDR3 region: CASSQGGGNTGELFF. In DNA form, the CDR3 reads TGCGCCAGCAGCCAAGGTGGGGGGAACACCGGGGAGCTGTTTTTT.

The V gene is TRBV2, the J gene TRBJ1-5, with TRBD1 as a possible D gene (5 bases). V was clipped by 6 bases and J by 2 bases, with 11 bases between them. The germline gives CDR1 SNHLY, CDR2 FYNNEI. This CDR3 is 14 amino acids long. The CDR3 sequence is CASSRDSGNQPQHF. As DNA, the CDR3 is TGTGCCAGCAGCCGGGACTCGGGCAATCAGCCCCAGCATTTT.

CDR3 region: CASSRSGGQVGRETQYF. Written as DNA, the CDR3 is TGCGCCAGCAGCCGTTCAGGGGGACAGGTTGGACGAGAGACCCAGTACTTC. The J gene is TRBJ2-5, the V gene TRBV5-1; 8 bases map to TRBD1. Germline lookup yields CDR1 SGHRS and CDR2 YFSETQ. The CDR3 is 17 amino acids. J lost 4 bases, V lost 4 bases, and 15 bases had no gene match.

V is TRBV23-1 and J is TRBJ1-1; tentative D call: TRBD1 (5 bases). TRBV23-1 is an ORF, with its function uncertain. V was clipped by 6 bases and J by 7 bases, with 21 bases between them. The CDR3 covers 15 residues. This CDR3 reads CASRPTGGSLDEAFF. CDR3 bases: TGCGCCAGCAGACCGACGGGGGGGTCTCTTGATGAAGCTTTCTTT.

The chain carries TRBV2 and TRBJ2-4; tentative D call: TRBD1 (6 bases). Germline CDR1 is SNHLY and CDR2 is FYNNEI. CDR3 size: 15 residues. V was trimmed by 0 bases and J by 8 bases, leaving 14 bases between them. The chain's CDR3 is CASSEAGQLGDIQYF. The CDR3 region has the DNA TGTGCCAGCAGTGAAGCAGGACAGTTGGGGGACATTCAGTACTTC. Full variable domain (outside the CDR3, taken from reference TRBV2 and TRBJ2-4): EPEVTQTPSHQVTQMGQEVILRCVPISNHLYFYWYRQILGQKVEFLVSFYNNEISEKSEIFDDQFSVERPDGSNFTLKIRSTKLEDSAMYFCASSEAGQLGDIQYFGAGTRLSVL.

This clone showed up just once. The chain carries TRBV28 and TRBJ2-7; D may be TRBD1 (6 bases). CDR3 length: 13 amino acids. Between the trimmed V and J ends, which lost 9 bases and 3 bases, there was a span of 15 bases. Germline-derived CDR1 and CDR2 are MDHEN and SYDVKM. The CDR3 DNA reads TGTGCCAGTTTCAGGGACACCGGCTACGAGCAGTACTTC. Translating it yields CASFRDTGYEQYF. Combining the CDR3 with reference TRBV28 and TRBJ2-7 gives the whole variable domain DVKVTQSSRYLVKRTGEKVFLECVQDMDHENMFWYRQDPGLGLRLIYFSYDVKMKEKGDIPEGYSVSREKKERFSLILESASTNQTSMYLCASFRDTGYEQYFGPGTRLTVT.

The chain is built from TRBV4-3 and TRBJ2-1; D unresolved. CDR1 and CDR2 from the germline V gene are LGHNA and YSLEER. With 0 bases removed from V and 0 bases from J, the gap between germline ends came to 6 bases. This CDR3 has 15 amino acids. The CDR3 region is CASSQELSSYNEQFF. The DNA of the CDR3 is TGCGCCAGCAGCCAAGAACTGAGCTCCTACAATGAGCAGTTCTTC.

V and J are TRBV5-1 and TRBJ1-6; D is perhaps TRBD1 (5 bases). The CDR3 is made up of 13 amino acids. Trimming stripped 4 bases from V and 6 bases from J, with 8 bases between. Germline assignment: CDR1 SGHRS and CDR2 YFSETQ. The CDR3 here is CASSGRVNSPLHF. CDR3 DNA sequence: TGCGCCAGCAGCGGCAGGGTTAATTCACCCCTCCACTTT.

Only a few counts were recorded for this clone. Other DNA sequences in the sample encode the same CDR3. The J gene is TRBJ1-2, the V gene TRBV5-6, with D uncertain. The germline V gene encodes CDR1 SGHDT and CDR2 YYEEEE. Trimming shortened V by 0 bases and J by 1 base, and 13 bases separated the two germline ends. The CDR3 extends over 16 amino acids. The CDR3 DNA is TGTGCCAGCAGCTTGGCCGGTTCACCAGTTAACTATGGCTACACCTTC. Protein product: CASSLAGSPVNYGYTF.

The chain employs TRBV18 and TRBJ2-1; maybe TRBD2 (7 bases). The V end lost 1 base, the J end lost 8 bases, and 12 bases lay between the germline ends. The CDR3 is 14 amino acids. Germline values: CDR1 KGHSH, CDR2 LQKENI. CDR3 sequence: CASSPRRGAHEQFF. CDR3 in DNA: TGTGCCAGCTCACCACGTCGGGGGGCCCATGAGCAGTTCTTC.

V is TRBV4-1 and J is TRBJ1-1; D call uncertain. The ends were cut back, 1 base at V and 1 base at J, with 10 bases in the middle. Germline CDR1 reads MGHRA; CDR2 reads YSYEKL. The CDR3 is 15 residues long. In DNA form, the CDR3 reads TGCGCCAGCAGCCAAGTGGGAGGTCGGAACACTGAAGCTTTCTTT. Translation gives CASSQVGGRNTEAFF.

This clone was picked up one time. V and J are TRBV11-2 and TRBJ2-2, with 7 positions matching TRBD1. The CDR3 is made up of 14 amino acids. Germline V CDR1 and CDR2: SGHAT, FQNNGV. V shed 5 bases, J shed 1 base, and the junction held 1 base outside the gene matches. CDR3: CASSRTGNTGELFF. DNA of the CDR3: TGTGCCAGCAGCCGGACAGGGAACACCGGGGAGCTGTTTTTT.

The chain couples TRBV6-4 to TRBJ2-4; no reliable D call. V shed 4 bases and J shed 8 bases, with 12 bases lying between them. The CDR3 has 13 amino acids. Germline V gene sequence: CDR1 MRHNA, CDR2 SNTAGT. The DNA of the CDR3 is TGTGCCAGCAGTGTTGGTCCCCAAGACATTCAGTACTTC. It encodes CASSVGPQDIQYF.

This chain joins TRBV2 and TRBJ2-7, with D perhaps matching TRBD2 (5 bases). Germline V lookup: CDR1 SNHLY, CDR2 FYNNEI. The germline V and J ends were trimmed by 3 bases and 8 bases, with 14 bases remaining between them. This CDR3 has 13 residues. The CDR3 DNA sequence: TGTGCCAGCAGTGACACCTCTCCTAGCAAGCAGTACTTC. Its translation is CASSDTSPSKQYF.

This clone was detected only a few times. The chain couples TRBV5-4 to TRBJ1-4; D unclear. The CDR3 has 12 residues. Trimming took off 7 bases at V and 4 bases at J, with 8 bases between the two ends. Germline assignment: CDR1 SGHNT and CDR2 YYREEE (reference sequence). CDR3 protein: CASGPSNEKLFF. CDR3 nucleotide sequence: TGTGCCAGCGGACCGAGTAATGAAAAACTGTTTTTT.

With respect to this clone: Other DNA sequences from this sample encode an identical CDR3 as well. V is TRBV6-1 and J is TRBJ1-2, with a weak D call TRBD1 (5 bases). V was shortened by 4 bases and J by 7 bases, with 16 bases between the two germline ends. Germline V lookup: CDR1 MNHNS, CDR2 SASEGT. This CDR3 comprises 14 residues. The CDR3 DNA follows: TGTGCCAGCAGTGCCGAGGGCAGGAGGGGTGGCTACACCTTC. It specifies CASSAEGRRGGYTF.

This chain connects TRBV7-2 to TRBJ1-5; D call uncertain. CDR1 and CDR2 (germline): SGHTA, FQGNSA. Trimming took off 2 bases at V and 3 bases at J, with 11 bases between the two ends. CDR3 length: 15 amino acids. The CDR3 coding sequence is TGTGCCAGCAGCTTATCTGGCCAGAACAATCAGCCCCAGCATTTT. This gives the protein CASSLSGQNNQPQHF.

This clone came up a few times. V and J are TRBV6-5 and TRBJ2-2; TRBD1 matches 9 bases. The CDR3 loop spans 16 amino acids. Losses at the gene ends were 4 bases for V and 6 bases for J; bases not matched to a gene: 9. The germline V gene has CDR1 MNHEY and CDR2 SVGAGI. CDR3 DNA: TGTGCCAGCAGTTCCCGCCGGGACAGGGTACCCGGGGAGCTGTTTTTT. It encodes CASSSRRDRVPGELFF.

Notes on this clone: Other DNA sequences in this sample translate to the same CDR3. J is TRBJ2-1 and V is TRBV9; 8 nucleotides agree with TRBD2. CDR1 is SGDLS, CDR2 YYNGEE, per germline. The V and J ends lost 0 bases and 9 bases, in that order; junction bases with no gene match: 2. The CDR3 spans 13 residues. The CDR3 nucleotides are TGTGCCAGCAGCGTAGGAGCGGGGGTTGAGCAGTTCTTC. Its protein is CASSVGAGVEQFF.

This chain joins TRBV4-3 and TRBJ2-3; D not certain. The CDR3 has 13 residues. With 4 bases removed from V and 4 bases from J, the gap between germline ends came to 9 bases. Germline values: CDR1 LGHNA, CDR2 YSLEER. CDR3 nucleotide sequence: TGCGCCAGCAGCCTTCGTGGAGCAGATACGCAGTATTTT. Translating gives CASSLRGADTQYF.

The V gene is TRBV29-1, the J gene TRBJ2-7, with 7 bases that match TRBD1. V was clipped by 6 bases and J by 4 bases; unmatched bases: 15. CDR3 length: 15 amino acids. The germline CDR1 and CDR2 sequences are SQVTM and ANQGSEA. The CDR3 DNA follows: TGCAGCGTCTTTGATGATACAGGGGCCCCTTACGAGCAGTACTTC. This codes for CSVFDDTGAPYEQYF.

This clone has just one count. The gene calls are TRBV30 and TRBJ2-1; D possibly corresponds to TRBD2 (6 bases). Between the trimmed V and J ends, which lost 2 bases and 0 bases, there was a span of 11 bases. The CDR3 spans 15 residues. Germline CDR1 GTSNPN, CDR2 SVGIG (reference sequence). In nucleotides, the CDR3 is TGTGCCTGGAGTCTCTACGGGAGCTCCTACAATGAGCAGTTCTTC. As protein: CAWSLYGSSYNEQFF.

The J gene is TRBJ2-1, the V gene TRBV7-6, with 8 positions matching TRBD2. After removal of 2 bases from V and 3 bases from J, the junction contained 3 bases not matched to a gene. In germline, CDR1 is SGHVS, CDR2 FNYEAQ. This CDR3 spans 15 amino acids. CDR3 nucleotides: TGTGCCAGCAGCTTAAGAACTAGCGGCTACAATGAGCAGTTCTTC. This codes for CASSLRTSGYNEQFF.

This sequence joins TRBV5-1 and TRBJ2-3; 9 bases line up with TRBD2. The J segment lost 5 bases and the V segment lost 2 bases, leaving 9 bases of the junction unmatched. CDR3 size: 16 residues. From germline, CDR1 is SGHRS and CDR2 YFSETQ. The CDR3: CASSLGAGGRRDTQYF. As DNA, the CDR3 is TGCGCCAGCAGCTTAGGGGCGGGGGGGCGAAGAGATACGCAGTATTTT.

The rearrangement joins TRBV18 to TRBJ2-3; no reliable D call. The CDR3 loop spans 14 amino acids. Germline CDR1 reads KGHSH; CDR2 reads LQKENI. Trimming shortened V by 3 bases and J by 4 bases, and 11 bases separated the two germline ends. This chain's CDR3 is CASSPTPAPDTQYF. The CDR3 DNA sequence: TGTGCCAGCTCACCTACACCTGCCCCAGATACGCAGTATTTT.

The chain is built from TRBV7-2 and TRBJ1-3; no clear D. The germline V gene has CDR1 SGHTA and CDR2 FQGNSA. Trimming removed 2 bases at V and 0 bases at J, with 8 bases between. This CDR3 is 15 amino acids long. CDR3 sequence: CASSLMPASGNTIYF. Here the CDR3 DNA reads TGTGCCAGCAGCTTAATGCCAGCCTCTGGAAACACCATATATTTT.

V usage is TRBV2 and J usage is TRBJ2-7, with D unresolved. CDR1 SNHLY and CDR2 FYNNEI come from the germline V gene. The germline V and J ends were trimmed by 6 bases and 0 bases, with 6 bases remaining between them. This CDR3 has 12 amino acids. As DNA, the CDR3 is TGTGCCAGCAGAAGGGCCTCCTACGAGCAGTACTTC. This sequence encodes CASRRASYEQYF.